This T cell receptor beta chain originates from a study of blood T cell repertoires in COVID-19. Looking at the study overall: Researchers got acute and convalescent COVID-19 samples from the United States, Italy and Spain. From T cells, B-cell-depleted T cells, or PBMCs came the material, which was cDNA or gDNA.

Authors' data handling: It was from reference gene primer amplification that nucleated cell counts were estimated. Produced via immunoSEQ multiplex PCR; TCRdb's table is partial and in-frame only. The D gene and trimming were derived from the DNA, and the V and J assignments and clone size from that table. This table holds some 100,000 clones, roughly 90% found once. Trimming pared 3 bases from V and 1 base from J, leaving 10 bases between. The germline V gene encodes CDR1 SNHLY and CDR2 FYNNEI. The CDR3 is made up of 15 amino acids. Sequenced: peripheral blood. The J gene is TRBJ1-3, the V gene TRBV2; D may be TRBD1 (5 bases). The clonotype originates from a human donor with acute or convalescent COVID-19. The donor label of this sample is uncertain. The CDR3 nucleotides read TGTGCCAGCAGTGAGTCTCGACAGTCTGGAAACACCATATATTTT. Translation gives CASSESRQSGNTIYF.